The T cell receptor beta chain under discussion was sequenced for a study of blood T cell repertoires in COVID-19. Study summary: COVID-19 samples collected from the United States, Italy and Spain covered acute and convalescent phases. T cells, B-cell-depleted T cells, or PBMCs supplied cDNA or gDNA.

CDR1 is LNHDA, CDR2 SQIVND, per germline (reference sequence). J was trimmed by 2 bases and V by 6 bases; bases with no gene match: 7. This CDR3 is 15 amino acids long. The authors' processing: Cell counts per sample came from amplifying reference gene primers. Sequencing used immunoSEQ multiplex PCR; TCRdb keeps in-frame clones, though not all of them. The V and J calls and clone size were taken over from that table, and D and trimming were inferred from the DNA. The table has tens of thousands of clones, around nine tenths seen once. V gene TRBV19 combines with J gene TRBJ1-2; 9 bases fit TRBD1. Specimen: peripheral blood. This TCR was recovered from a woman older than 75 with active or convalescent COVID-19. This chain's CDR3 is CASSGGQGPNYGYTF. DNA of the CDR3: TGTGCCAGTAGCGGGGGACAGGGTCCCAACTATGGCTACACCTTC.